The 17 T cell receptor beta chains listed next were all sequenced from one sample in a study of OX40 agonist ivuxolimab in advanced cancers. Produced via immunoSEQ multiplex PCR; TCRdb's table is partial and in-frame only. Of more than 60,000 clones in the sample, 89% were seen once. The sequencing here drew on CD4+ or CD8+ T cells sorted from blood, taken in a trial of the OX40 agonist ivuxolimab. The source of these receptors is an adult with an advanced solid tumor such as melanoma, head and neck, liver or kidney cancer.

The chain joins TRBV13 to TRBJ1-2, with D unclear. V was shortened by 5 bases and J by 5 bases, with 21 bases between the two germline ends. The CDR3 is 16 amino acids. Germline-derived CDR1 and CDR2 are PRHDT and FYEKMQ (reference sequence). DNA for the CDR3: TGTGCCAGCAGCCCCCAAGGAGGAGGGTTTCTTTATGGCTACACCTTC. Translating it yields CASSPQGGGFLYGYTF.

The chain recombines TRBV7-9 with TRBJ1-1; TRBD1 might be the D (5 bases). The CDR3 has 15 residues. CDR1 and CDR2 (germline): SEHNR, FQNEAQ (reference sequence). V lost 0 bases, J lost 3 bases, and 11 bases lay in between. CDR3 sequence: CASSLASGTDTEAFF. The CDR3 DNA reads as TGTGCCAGCAGCTTAGCATCCGGGACTGACACTGAAGCTTTCTTT. Filled out from reference TRBV7-9 and TRBJ1-1, the complete variable domain reads DTGVSQNPRHKITKRGQNVTFRCDPISEHNRLYWYRQTLGQGPEFLTYFQNEAQLEKSRLLSDRFSAERPKGSFSTLEIQRTEQGDSAMYLCASSLASGTDTEAFFGQGTRLTVV.

The V and J genes are TRBV19 and TRBJ1-2; 7 bases match TRBD1. V dropped 1 base and J dropped 5; count of bases not matched to a gene: 7. Germline CDR1 and CDR2: LNHDA and SQIVND (reference sequence). CDR3 length equals 15 residues. CDR3 in amino acids: CASSIGQGVRYGYTF. CDR3 bases: TGTGCCAGTAGTATAGGACAGGGAGTACGGTATGGCTACACCTTC.

In this sample, this clone turned up once. The chain has TRBV2 and TRBJ1-1; D is ambiguous. The CDR3 has 14 amino acids. CDR1 and CDR2 from the germline V gene are SNHLY and FYNNEI. V shed 4 bases and J shed 3 bases, with 12 bases lying between them. The CDR3 DNA follows: TGTGCCAGCAGTGTGGCAGGACGGCACACTGAAGCTTTCTTT. It yields the protein CASSVAGRHTEAFF. Supplemented by reference TRBV2 and TRBJ1-1, the full variable domain reads EPEVTQTPSHQVTQMGQEVILRCVPISNHLYFYWYRQILGQKVEFLVSFYNNEISEKSEIFDDQFSVERPDGSNFTLKIRSTKLEDSAMYFCASSVAGRHTEAFFGQGTRLTVV.

This chain connects TRBV6-5 to TRBJ1-2, with a tentative D call TRBD1 (6 bases). V dropped 6 bases and J dropped 1 base, with 12 bases sitting between them. Germline V lookup: CDR1 MNHEY, CDR2 SVGAGI. The CDR3 consists of 14 residues. Here the CDR3 reads CASSSRQVNYGYTF. For the CDR3, the DNA is TGTGCCAGCAGCTCTAGACAGGTTAACTATGGCTACACCTTC.

This clone was observed once. The chain is built from TRBV19 and TRBJ2-5; the D call may be TRBD1 or TRBD2 (5 bases each). Germline V gives CDR1 LNHDA, CDR2 SQIVND (reference sequence). The V end was cut by 5 bases, the J end by 8 bases, with 21 bases between. This CDR3 has 15 residues. The CDR3 loop is CASSYRDGRVETQYF. In nucleotides, the CDR3 is TGTGCCAGTAGTTATAGGGACGGCCGAGTAGAAACCCAGTACTTC. The variable domain in full, completed from reference TRBV19 and TRBJ2-5, reads DGGITQSPKYLFRKEGQNVTLSCEQNLNHDAMYWYRQDPGQGLRLIYYSQIVNDFQKGDIAEGYSVSREKKESFPLTVTSAQKNPTAFYLCASSYRDGRVETQYFGPGTRLLVL.

V gene TRBV29-1 combines with J gene TRBJ2-3; D ambiguous. Deletions cut 1 base from V and 1 base from J, with 6 bases between. The CDR3 is 13 residues long. The germline V gene encodes CDR1 SQVTM and CDR2 ANQGSEA. CDR3 nucleotide sequence: TGCAGCGTTGAAGGAGGAGGCACAGATACGCAGTATTTT. The encoded protein is CSVEGGGTDTQYF.

J is TRBJ2-1 and V is TRBV5-6, with D tentatively TRBD2 (6 bases). V was clipped by 1 base and J by 2 bases, with 13 bases between them. Looked up from germline, CDR1 is SGHDT and CDR2 is YYEEEE. CDR3 length: 16 residues. The CDR3 spells CASSLYGGSTYNEQFF. CDR3 sequence (DNA): TGTGCCAGCAGCTTGTATGGGGGGAGTACCTACAATGAGCAGTTCTTC.

About this clone: One end of the junction is discordant with germline, which a read error may explain. This chain uses TRBV7-2 with TRBJ1-5, with TRBD1 matching 8 bases. Looked up from germline, CDR1 is SGHTA and CDR2 is FQGNSA. The CDR3 sequence is 15 residues long. The CDR3 coding sequence is TGTGCCAGCAGCTCAATCGGACAGGGAAATCAGTCCCAGCATTTT. Its protein is CASSSIGQGNQSQHF.

The rearrangement joins TRBV27 to TRBJ2-7; perhaps TRBD2 as D (6 bases). The CDR3 covers 14 residues. Trimming left V 8 bases short and J 3 bases short, with 17 bases between. CDR1 is MNHEY and CDR2 is SMNVEV in the germline V gene (reference sequence). CDR3 DNA sequence: TGTGCCAGCCCAAAGCGAGGCGGGATCTACGAGCAGTACTTC. Encoded protein: CASPKRGGIYEQYF.

In this sample, this clone turned up once. The CDR3 loop is CASSPPGPGEQYF. In DNA form, the CDR3 reads TGTGCCAGCAGCCCGCCGGGTCCGGGCGAGCAGTACTTC. The chain recombines TRBV5-4 with TRBJ2-7; D is ambiguous. The V and J ends lost 4 bases and 6 bases respectively, with 14 bases between them. The CDR3 loop spans 13 amino acids. Germline lookup yields CDR1 SGHNT and CDR2 YYREEE (reference sequence).

A single count supports this clone. This sequence joins TRBV6-5 and TRBJ1-4; a weak D match, TRBD1 (5 bases). V lost 6 bases and J 8 bases, leaving 13 bases between the germline ends. The CDR3 totals 13 residues. Germline CDR1 and CDR2: MNHEY and SVGAGI. CDR3 amino acids: CASSYQRGEKLFF. In DNA form, the CDR3 reads TGTGCCAGCAGCTACCAGAGGGGCGAAAAACTGTTTTTT.

A word on this clone: Distinct nucleotide sequences in the sample also encode this CDR3. This rearrangement joins TRBV27 to TRBJ1-6; perhaps TRBD1 as D (6 bases). The germline gives CDR1 MNHEY, CDR2 SMNVEV (reference sequence). Trimming shortened V by 2 bases and J by 8 bases, and 10 bases separated the two germline ends. The CDR3 totals 14 residues. CDR3 DNA: TGTGCCAGCAGTTTAACAGGGTCGGATTCACCCCTCCACTTT. Its protein product is CASSLTGSDSPLHF.

The chain recombines TRBV11-2 with TRBJ2-5; D is ambiguous. With 1 base removed from V and 2 bases from J, the gap between germline ends came to 8 bases. Germline values: CDR1 SGHAT, CDR2 FQNNGV. The CDR3 spans 14 residues. Here the CDR3 reads CASSLVQIQETQYF. CDR3 bases: TGTGCCAGCAGCTTAGTACAGATTCAAGAGACCCAGTACTTC. The entire variable domain, with the rest obtained from reference TRBV11-2 and TRBJ2-5, is as follows: EAGVAQSPRYKIIEKRQSVAFWCNPISGHATLYWYQQILGQGPKLLIQFQNNGVVDDSQLPKDRFSAERLKGVDSTLKIQPAKLEDSAVYLCASSLVQIQETQYFGPGTRLLVL.

V gene TRBV30 combines with J gene TRBJ2-1, with a possible D match to TRBD1 (6 bases). CDR1 is GTSNPN and CDR2 is SVGIG in the germline V gene (reference sequence). Trimming removed 3 bases at V and 8 bases at J, with 8 bases between. The CDR3 runs to 11 residues. CDR3 bases: TGTGCCTGGAGCCAGGGGTATGAGCAGTTCTTC. Translation: CAWSQGYEQFF.

The gene calls are TRBV18 and TRBJ1-2; 11 bases fit TRBD1. The CDR3 has 15 amino acids. Germline V gene data show CDR1 as KGHSH and CDR2 as LQKENI. After removal of 3 bases from V and 1 base from J, the junction contained 1 base not matched to a gene. The CDR3, as DNA: TGTGCCAGCTCACCGGGACAGGGGGTTAACTATGGCTACACCTTC. Translating it yields CASSPGQGVNYGYTF.

This clone was observed a single time. The chain combines TRBV18 with TRBJ1-6; tentatively, D is TRBD1 (5 bases). CDR1 and CDR2 (germline): KGHSH, LQKENI. V was shortened by 2 bases and J by 6 bases, with 14 bases between the two germline ends. This CDR3 is built from 16 residues. The CDR3 protein is CASSPSPGEGNSPLHF. CDR3 nucleotides: TGTGCCAGCTCACCAAGTCCGGGGGAGGGTAATTCACCCCTCCACTTT.